Listed here are 22 T cell receptor beta chains from one sample, sequenced in a study of monozygotic twins with inflammatory bowel disease. TCRdb reprocessed the 5' RACE reads and reports one entry per CDR3 protein, with no DNA. The repertoire table contains 110,000 to 150,000 distinct CDR3 sequences. Sequenced: blood. The receptors originated from a human donor with ulcerative colitis or Crohn's disease, or a healthy co-twin of an affected twin (not recorded which).

The rearrangement uses TRBV4-2 and TRBJ2-7. The germline V gene has CDR1 LGHNA and CDR2 YNFKEQ. The CDR3 has 15 residues. The CDR3 region is CASSQDRSRWDEQYF.

V and J are TRBV3-1 and TRBJ2-3; TCRdb reports TRBD1, a call that lacks DNA to check it against. Germline CDR1 reads LGHDT; CDR2 reads YNNKEL (reference sequence). This CDR3 has 16 residues. CDR3 in amino acids: CASSQAWGVSTDTQYF.

V usage is TRBV7-6 and J usage is TRBJ1-3; TCRdb's D call, TRBD1, is unchecked because there is no DNA. Germline V lookup: CDR1 SGHVS, CDR2 FNYEAQ. This CDR3 is 12 amino acids long. The CDR3 loop is CASSLGGDTIYF. Full variable domain (outside the CDR3, taken from reference TRBV7-6 and TRBJ1-3): GAGVSQSPRYKVTKRGQDVALRCDPISGHVSLYWYRQALGQGPEFLTYFNYEAQQDKSGLPNDRFSAERPEGSISTLTIQRTEQRDSAMYRCASSLGGDTIYFGEGSWLTVV.

The J gene is TRBJ2-1, the V gene TRBV20-1; TCRdb's D call of TRBD2 is untestable without DNA. Looked up from germline, CDR1 is DFQATT and CDR2 is SNEGSKA (reference sequence). This CDR3 has 14 residues. CDR3 amino acids: CSALRTSGSHEQFF.

The chain joins TRBV28 to TRBJ1-5; the D gene TCRdb calls, TRBD1, cannot be checked with no DNA. The CDR3 totals 15 residues. Looked up from germline, CDR1 is MDHEN and CDR2 is SYDVKM. The CDR3: CASSLDRGGNQPQHF.

The gene calls are TRBV28 and TRBJ2-7; the TCRdb D gene call, TRBD2, has no DNA to confirm it. The germline V gene encodes CDR1 MDHEN and CDR2 SYDVKM. This CDR3 spans 14 amino acids. CDR3 protein: CASTPLAGVGEQYF. The full variable domain, with the rest looked up from reference TRBV28 and TRBJ2-7, is DVKVTQSSRYLVKRTGEKVFLECVQDMDHENMFWYRQDPGLGLRLIYFSYDVKMKEKGDIPEGYSVSREKKERFSLILESASTNQTSMYLCASTPLAGVGEQYFGPGTRLTVT.

This chain links TRBV13 with TRBJ1-2. CDR3 length equals 12 residues. Germline V gene data show CDR1 as PRHDT and CDR2 as FYEKMQ (reference sequence). The CDR3 loop is CASSLTDYGYTF.

The V gene is TRBV5-5, the J gene TRBJ1-1; TCRdb proposes TRBD1, but this gene call is untestable without DNA. The germline V gene encodes CDR1 SGHKS and CDR2 YYEKEE (reference sequence). The CDR3 extends over 15 amino acids. The CDR3: CASSLEPGSGSEAFF.

This chain links TRBV5-1 with TRBJ2-3; TCRdb names TRBD1, which stays unverified in the absence of DNA. This CDR3 comprises 14 residues. CDR1 is SGHRS, CDR2 YFSETQ, per germline. The CDR3 sequence: CASSEDRSTDTQYF.

The chain employs TRBV20-1 and TRBJ1-1; lacking DNA, the TRBD1 call made by TCRdb goes unchecked. Per germline, CDR1 DFQATT and CDR2 SNEGSKA (reference sequence). CDR3 size: 16 residues. The CDR3: CSAPGQGAKRYTEAFF.

The genes are TRBV19 and TRBJ1-1; absent DNA, TCRdb's TRBD1 call cannot be checked. Germline-derived CDR1 and CDR2 are LNHDA and SQIVND (reference sequence). The CDR3 is 14 residues long. CDR3 loop: CASSRTGTNTEAFF.

The chain employs TRBV5-1 and TRBJ2-2; TCRdb's D gene call, TRBD2, goes unchecked for lack of DNA. The CDR3 sequence is 17 residues long. Germline assignment: CDR1 SGHRS and CDR2 YFSETQ. CDR3 protein: CASSLIVAGGKTGELFF.

The gene calls are TRBV12-3 or TRBV12-4 and TRBJ1-5. The CDR3 is made up of 12 amino acids. CDR3 protein: CASRQGNQPQHF.

The chain links TRBV12-3 or TRBV12-4 to TRBJ1-3; TCRdb designates TRBD1, a call that cannot be tested without DNA. The CDR3 consists of 15 residues. CDR3 sequence reads: CASGQGLSSGNTIYF.

The chain carries TRBV28 and TRBJ2-5; TCRdb reports TRBD1, a call that lacks DNA to check it against. The CDR3 is made up of 16 amino acids. Looked up from germline, CDR1 is MDHEN and CDR2 is SYDVKM. CDR3 amino acids: CASTLDGVAKMETQYF.

This rearrangement joins TRBV7-2 to TRBJ2-7; no DNA is available, so the TRBD1 call from TCRdb remains unchecked. The length of the CDR3 is 15 residues. Germline V gene lookup returns CDR1 SGHTA and CDR2 FQGNSA. CDR3 in amino acids: CASSLTGTGHYEQYF. The full variable domain, completed using reference TRBV7-2 and TRBJ2-7, is GAGVSQSPSNKVTEKGKDVELRCDPISGHTALYWYRQSLGQGLEFLIYFQGNSAPDKSGLPSDRFSAERTGGSVSTLTIQRTQQEDSAVYLCASSLTGTGHYEQYFGPGTRLTVT.

This chain's CDR3 is CASSQNPLATDTQYF. The chain recombines TRBV4-2 with TRBJ2-3. Germline assignment: CDR1 LGHNA and CDR2 YNFKEQ. The CDR3 loop spans 15 amino acids.

This chain links TRBV30 with TRBJ2-2; TCRdb calls TRBD2, which cannot be checked without DNA. The CDR3 totals 15 residues. Germline-derived CDR1 and CDR2 are GTSNPN and SVGIG (reference sequence). The CDR3 spells CAWSSGRSGSGELFF.

The rearrangement joins TRBV28 to TRBJ2-2; TCRdb reports TRBD1, a call that lacks DNA to check it against. Per germline, CDR1 MDHEN and CDR2 SYDVKM. The CDR3 runs 14 residues. CDR3 sequence reads: CASSSTGSSGELFF.

This chain joins TRBV6-1 and TRBJ2-1; TCRdb lists TRBD2, though no DNA is available to test this call. The V gene's germline CDR1 is MNHNS and CDR2 SASEGT. This CDR3 has 14 amino acids. The CDR3 loop is CASRGLAAYNEQFF.

V is TRBV12-3 or TRBV12-4 and J is TRBJ1-3. The CDR3 has 13 amino acids. The CDR3 protein is CASSLVRGNTIYF.

The chain has TRBV29-1 and TRBJ1-5. Germline loops: CDR1 SQVTM, CDR2 ANQGSEA. The CDR3 is 13 residues long. The CDR3: CSASGGGDQPQHF.